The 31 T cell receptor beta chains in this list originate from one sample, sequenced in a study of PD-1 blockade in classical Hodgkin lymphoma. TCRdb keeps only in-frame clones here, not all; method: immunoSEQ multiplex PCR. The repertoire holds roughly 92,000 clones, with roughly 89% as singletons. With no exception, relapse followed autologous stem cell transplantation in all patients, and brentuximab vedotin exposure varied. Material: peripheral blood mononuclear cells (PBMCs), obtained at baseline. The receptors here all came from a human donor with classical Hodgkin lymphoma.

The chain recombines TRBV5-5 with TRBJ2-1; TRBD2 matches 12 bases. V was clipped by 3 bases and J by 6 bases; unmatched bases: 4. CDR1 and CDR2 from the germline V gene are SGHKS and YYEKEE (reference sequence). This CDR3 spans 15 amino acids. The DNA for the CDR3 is TGTGCCAGCAGCTCTAGACTAGCGGGAGTCAATGAGCAGTTCTTC. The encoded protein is CASSSRLAGVNEQFF.

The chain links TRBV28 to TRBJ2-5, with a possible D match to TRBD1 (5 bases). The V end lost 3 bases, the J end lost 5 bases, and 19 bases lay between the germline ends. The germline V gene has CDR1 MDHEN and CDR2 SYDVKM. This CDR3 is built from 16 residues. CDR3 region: CASSFPLPGLGETQYF. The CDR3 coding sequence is TGTGCCAGCAGTTTCCCCTTACCAGGGCTGGGGGAGACCCAGTACTTC.

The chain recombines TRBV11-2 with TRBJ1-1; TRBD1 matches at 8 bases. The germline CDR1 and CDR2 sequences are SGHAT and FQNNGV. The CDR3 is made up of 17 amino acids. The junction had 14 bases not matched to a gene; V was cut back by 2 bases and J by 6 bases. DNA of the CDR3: TGTGCCAGCAGCTTACTCCGACAGGGGAATGTGGTCCCTGAAGCTTTCTTT. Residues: CASSLLRQGNVVPEAFF.

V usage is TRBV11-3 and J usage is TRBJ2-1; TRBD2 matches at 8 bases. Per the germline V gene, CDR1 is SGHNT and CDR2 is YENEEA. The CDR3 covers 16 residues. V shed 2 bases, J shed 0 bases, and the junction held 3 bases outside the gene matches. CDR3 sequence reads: CASSLTGLVSYNEQFF. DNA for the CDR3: TGTGCCAGCAGCTTAACGGGACTAGTCTCCTACAATGAGCAGTTCTTC.

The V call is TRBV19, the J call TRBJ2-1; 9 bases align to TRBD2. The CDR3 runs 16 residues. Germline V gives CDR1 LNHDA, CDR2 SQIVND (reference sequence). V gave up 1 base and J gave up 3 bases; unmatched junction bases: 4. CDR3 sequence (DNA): TGTGCCAGTAGTATAGGGACTAGCGATTTCTACAATGAGCAGTTCTTC. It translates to CASSIGTSDFYNEQFF.

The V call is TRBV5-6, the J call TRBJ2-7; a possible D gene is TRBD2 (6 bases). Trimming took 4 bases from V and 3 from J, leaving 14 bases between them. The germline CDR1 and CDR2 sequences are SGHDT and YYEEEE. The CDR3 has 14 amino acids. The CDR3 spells CASSTPMRGYEQYF. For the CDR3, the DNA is TGTGCCAGCAGCACCCCCATGCGGGGCTACGAGCAGTACTTC.

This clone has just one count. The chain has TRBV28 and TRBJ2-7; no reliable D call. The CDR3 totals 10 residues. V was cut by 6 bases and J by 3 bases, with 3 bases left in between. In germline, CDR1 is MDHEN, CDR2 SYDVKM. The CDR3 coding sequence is TGTGCCAGCAGGAACTACGAGCAGTACTTC. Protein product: CASRNYEQYF.

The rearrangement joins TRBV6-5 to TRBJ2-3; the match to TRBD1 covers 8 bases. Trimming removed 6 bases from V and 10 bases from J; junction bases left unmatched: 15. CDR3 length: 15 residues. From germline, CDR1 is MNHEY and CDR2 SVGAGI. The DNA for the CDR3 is TGTGCCAGCAGCCCGGACGGACAGGGAGTCCTCCCGCAGTATTTT. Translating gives CASSPDGQGVLPQYF.

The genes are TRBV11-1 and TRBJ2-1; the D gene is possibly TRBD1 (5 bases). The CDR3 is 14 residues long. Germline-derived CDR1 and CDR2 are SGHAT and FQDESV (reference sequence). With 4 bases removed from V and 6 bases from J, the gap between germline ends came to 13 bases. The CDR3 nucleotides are TGTGCCAGCAGCTCCATTCAGGGAACCAATGAGCAGTTCTTC. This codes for CASSSIQGTNEQFF.

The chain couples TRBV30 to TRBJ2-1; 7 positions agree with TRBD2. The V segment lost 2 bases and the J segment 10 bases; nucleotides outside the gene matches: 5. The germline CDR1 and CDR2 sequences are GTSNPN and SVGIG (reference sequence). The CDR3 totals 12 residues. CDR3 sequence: CAWSFTGLEQFF. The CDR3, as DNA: TGTGCCTGGAGTTTCACGGGACTAGAGCAGTTCTTC.

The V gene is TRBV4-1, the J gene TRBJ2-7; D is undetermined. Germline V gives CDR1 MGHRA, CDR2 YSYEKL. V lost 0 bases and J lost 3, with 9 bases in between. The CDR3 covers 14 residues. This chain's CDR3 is CASSQEASNYEQYF. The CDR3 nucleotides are TGCGCCAGCAGCCAAGAGGCCAGCAACTACGAGCAGTACTTC.

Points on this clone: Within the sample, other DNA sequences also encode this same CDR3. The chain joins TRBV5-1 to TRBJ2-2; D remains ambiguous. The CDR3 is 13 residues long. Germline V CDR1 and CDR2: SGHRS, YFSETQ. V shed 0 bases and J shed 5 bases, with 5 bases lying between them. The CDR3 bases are TGCGCCAGCAGCTTGGGACTTACCGGGGAGCTGTTTTTT. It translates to CASSLGLTGELFF. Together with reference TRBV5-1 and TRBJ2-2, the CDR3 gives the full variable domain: KAGVTQTPRYLIKTRGQQVTLSCSPISGHRSVSWYQQTPGQGLQFLFEYFSETQRNKGNFPGRFSGRQFSNSRSEMNVSTLELGDSALYLCASSLGLTGELFFGEGSRLTVL.

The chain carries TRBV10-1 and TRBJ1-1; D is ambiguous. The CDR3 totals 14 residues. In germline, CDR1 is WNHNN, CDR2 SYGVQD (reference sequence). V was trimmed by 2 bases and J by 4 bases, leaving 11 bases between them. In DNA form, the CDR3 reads TGCGCCAGCAGTGAGAACAGCGGCACCACTGAAGCTTTCTTT. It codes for CASSENSGTTEAFF.

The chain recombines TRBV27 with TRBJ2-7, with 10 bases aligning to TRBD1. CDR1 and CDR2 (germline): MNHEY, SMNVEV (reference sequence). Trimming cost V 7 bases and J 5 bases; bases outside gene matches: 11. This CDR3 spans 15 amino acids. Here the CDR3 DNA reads TGTGCCAGCACTAGGTCGGGACAGGGGTTTCACGAGCAGTACTTC. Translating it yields CASTRSGQGFHEQYF.

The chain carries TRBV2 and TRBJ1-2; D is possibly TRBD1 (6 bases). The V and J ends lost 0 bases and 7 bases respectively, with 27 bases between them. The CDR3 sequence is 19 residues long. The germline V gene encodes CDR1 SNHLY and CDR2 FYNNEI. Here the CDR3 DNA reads TGTGCCAGCAGTGAAGCGCTTCCGGGCAGGGGCGGATGGTTAGGTGGCTACACCTTC. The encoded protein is CASSEALPGRGGWLGGYTF.

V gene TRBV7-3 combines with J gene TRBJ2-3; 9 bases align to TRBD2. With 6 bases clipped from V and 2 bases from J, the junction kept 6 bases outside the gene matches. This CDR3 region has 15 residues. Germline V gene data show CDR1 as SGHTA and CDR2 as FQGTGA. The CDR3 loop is CASRRLAEPTDTQYF. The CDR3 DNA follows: TGTGCCAGCAGACGACTAGCGGAACCCACAGATACGCAGTATTTT.

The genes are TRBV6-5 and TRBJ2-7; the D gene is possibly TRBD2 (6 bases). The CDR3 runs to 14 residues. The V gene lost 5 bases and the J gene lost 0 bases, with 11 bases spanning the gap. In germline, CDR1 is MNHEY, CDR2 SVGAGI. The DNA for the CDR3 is TGTGCCAGCAGTCCCGGACTAATCTCCTACGAGCAGTACTTC. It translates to CASSPGLISYEQYF.

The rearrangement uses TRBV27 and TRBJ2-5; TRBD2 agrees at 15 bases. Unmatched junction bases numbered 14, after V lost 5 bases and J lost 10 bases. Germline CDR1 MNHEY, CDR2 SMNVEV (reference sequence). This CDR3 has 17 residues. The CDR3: CASSPPGLAGGQAGQYF. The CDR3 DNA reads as TGTGCCAGCAGTCCCCCCGGACTAGCGGGGGGGCAAGCCGGCCAGTACTTC.

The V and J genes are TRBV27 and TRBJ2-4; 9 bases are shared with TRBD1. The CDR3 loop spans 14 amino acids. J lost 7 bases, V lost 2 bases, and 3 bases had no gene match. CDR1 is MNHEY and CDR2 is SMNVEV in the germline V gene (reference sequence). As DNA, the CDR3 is TGTGCCAGCAGTTTACAGGGACAGGGCAACATTCAGTACTTC. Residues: CASSLQGQGNIQYF.

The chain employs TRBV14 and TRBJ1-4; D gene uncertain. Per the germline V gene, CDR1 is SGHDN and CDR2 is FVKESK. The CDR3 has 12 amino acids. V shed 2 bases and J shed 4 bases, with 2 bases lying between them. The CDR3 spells CASSQRNEKLFF. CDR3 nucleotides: TGTGCCAGCAGCCAACGTAATGAAAAACTGTTTTTT.

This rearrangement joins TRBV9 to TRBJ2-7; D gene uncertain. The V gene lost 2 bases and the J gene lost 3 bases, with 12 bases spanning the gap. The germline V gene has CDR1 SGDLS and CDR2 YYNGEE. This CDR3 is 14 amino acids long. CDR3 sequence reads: CASSVGSGYYEQYF. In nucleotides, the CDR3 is TGTGCCAGCAGCGTCGGATCAGGATACTACGAGCAGTACTTC.

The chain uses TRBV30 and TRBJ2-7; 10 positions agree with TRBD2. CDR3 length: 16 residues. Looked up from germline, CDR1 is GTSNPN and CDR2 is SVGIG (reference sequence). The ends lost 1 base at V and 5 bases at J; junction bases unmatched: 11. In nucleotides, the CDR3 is TGTGCCTGGAGTGATGGAAGCGGGAGGGCCCTGGACGAGCAGTACTTC. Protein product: CAWSDGSGRALDEQYF.

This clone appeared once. The CDR3 is CASSDSGRAGGTGELFF. The CDR3 DNA reads TGTGCCAGCAGTGATAGTGGTAGGGCTGGGGGGACCGGGGAGCTGTTTTTT. The V call is TRBV6-1, the J call TRBJ2-2, with D possibly matching TRBD2 (6 bases). The CDR3 length is 17 residues. CDR1 is MNHNS, CDR2 SASEGT, per germline. V was clipped by 3 bases and J by 5 bases, with 19 bases between them.

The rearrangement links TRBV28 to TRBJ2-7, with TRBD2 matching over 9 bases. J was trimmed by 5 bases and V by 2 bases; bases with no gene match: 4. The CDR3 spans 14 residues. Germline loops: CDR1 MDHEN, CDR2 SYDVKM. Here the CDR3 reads CASSLRIAGDEQYF. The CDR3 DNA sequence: TGTGCCAGCAGTTTACGGATAGCGGGAGACGAGCAGTACTTC. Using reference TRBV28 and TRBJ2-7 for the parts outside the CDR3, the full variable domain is DVKVTQSSRYLVKRTGEKVFLECVQDMDHENMFWYRQDPGLGLRLIYFSYDVKMKEKGDIPEGYSVSREKKERFSLILESASTNQTSMYLCASSLRIAGDEQYFGPGTRLTVT.

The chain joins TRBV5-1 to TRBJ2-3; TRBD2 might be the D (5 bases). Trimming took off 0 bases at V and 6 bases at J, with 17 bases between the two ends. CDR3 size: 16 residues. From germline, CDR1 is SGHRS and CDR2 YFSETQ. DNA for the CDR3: TGCGCCAGCAGCTTGGACGGACTTGCCGGTGCCGATACGCAGTATTTT. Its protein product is CASSLDGLAGADTQYF.

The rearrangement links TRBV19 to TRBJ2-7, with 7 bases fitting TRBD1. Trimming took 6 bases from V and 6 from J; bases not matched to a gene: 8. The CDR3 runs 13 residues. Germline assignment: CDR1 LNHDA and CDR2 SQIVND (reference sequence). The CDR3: CASSQGAGGEQYF. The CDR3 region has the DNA TGTGCCAGTAGCCAGGGAGCAGGGGGCGAGCAGTACTTC.

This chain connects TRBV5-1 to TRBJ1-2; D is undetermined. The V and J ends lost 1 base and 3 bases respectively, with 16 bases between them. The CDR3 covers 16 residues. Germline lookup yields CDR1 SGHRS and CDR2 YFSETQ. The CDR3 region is CASSLPRTPVDYGYTF. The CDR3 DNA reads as TGCGCCAGCAGCTTGCCCCGAACTCCAGTCGACTATGGCTACACCTTC.

CDR3 sequence reads: CASSLPGGLNEPQHF. The CDR3 DNA follows: TGTGCCAGCTCACTACCGGGGGGCCTTAATGAGCCCCAGCATTTT. The chain joins TRBV18 to TRBJ1-5, with a possible D match to TRBD1 (6 bases). Germline values: CDR1 KGHSH, CDR2 LQKENI. Trimming removed 4 bases at V and 8 bases at J, with 18 bases between. This CDR3 region has 15 residues.

CDR3 region: CASSSQRDAYNEQFF. The CDR3 nucleotides are TGCGCCAGCAGCTCACAGCGGGACGCCTACAATGAGCAGTTCTTC. The gene calls are TRBV5-1 and TRBJ2-1; 7 nucleotides agree with TRBD2. Trimming cost V 3 bases and J 2 bases; bases outside gene matches: 5. CDR1 and CDR2 from the germline V gene are SGHRS and YFSETQ. The CDR3 loop spans 15 amino acids.

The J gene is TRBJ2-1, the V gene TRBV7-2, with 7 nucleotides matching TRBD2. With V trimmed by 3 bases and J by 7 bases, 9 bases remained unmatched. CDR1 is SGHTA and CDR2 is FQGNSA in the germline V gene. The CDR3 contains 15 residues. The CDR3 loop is CASSFAGASRNEQFF. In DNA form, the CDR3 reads TGTGCCAGCAGCTTCGCGGGAGCTTCGCGGAATGAGCAGTTCTTC.

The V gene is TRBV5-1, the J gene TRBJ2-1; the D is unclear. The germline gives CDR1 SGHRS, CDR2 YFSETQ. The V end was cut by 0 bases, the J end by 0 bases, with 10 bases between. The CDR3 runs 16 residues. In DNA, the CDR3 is TGCGCCAGCAGCTTGGCCGTGGTCCGCTCCTACAATGAGCAGTTCTTC. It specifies CASSLAVVRSYNEQFF.